This entry describes one TCR beta chain. Roughly 33,000 T cell genomes, or about 190 ng DNA, went into the sorted-subset replicate PCRs. Clones were read by immunoSEQ multiplex PCR, and TCRdb kept only the in-frame ones, dropping some. The sample lists more than 2 million clones, roughly 95% occurring once. This specimen belongs to a study of shared clonotypes between healthy human individuals. This TCR was sampled from a man aged 18 to 29 in good health. Sequenced sample: naive CD4+ T cells sorted from blood. Subset specified: CD45RA+ positively selected.

The CDR3 sequence is CASARDGDQETQYF. The CDR3 DNA is TGTGCCTCAGCCCGGGACGGAGACCAAGAGACCCAGTACTTC. This chain uses TRBV30 with TRBJ2-5; possibly TRBD1 or TRBD2 for D (5 bases each). The ends were cut back, 7 bases at V and 0 bases at J, with 15 bases in the middle. The CDR3 sequence is 14 residues long. Germline V gene data show CDR1 as GTSNPN and CDR2 as SVGIG (reference sequence). The whole variable domain, remainder taken from reference TRBV30 and TRBJ2-5, is SQTIHQWPATLVQPVGSPLSLECTVEGTSNPNLYWYRQAAGRGLQLLFYSVGIGQISSEVPQNLSASRPQDRQFILSSKKLLLSDSGFYLCASARDGDQETQYFGPGTRLLVL.